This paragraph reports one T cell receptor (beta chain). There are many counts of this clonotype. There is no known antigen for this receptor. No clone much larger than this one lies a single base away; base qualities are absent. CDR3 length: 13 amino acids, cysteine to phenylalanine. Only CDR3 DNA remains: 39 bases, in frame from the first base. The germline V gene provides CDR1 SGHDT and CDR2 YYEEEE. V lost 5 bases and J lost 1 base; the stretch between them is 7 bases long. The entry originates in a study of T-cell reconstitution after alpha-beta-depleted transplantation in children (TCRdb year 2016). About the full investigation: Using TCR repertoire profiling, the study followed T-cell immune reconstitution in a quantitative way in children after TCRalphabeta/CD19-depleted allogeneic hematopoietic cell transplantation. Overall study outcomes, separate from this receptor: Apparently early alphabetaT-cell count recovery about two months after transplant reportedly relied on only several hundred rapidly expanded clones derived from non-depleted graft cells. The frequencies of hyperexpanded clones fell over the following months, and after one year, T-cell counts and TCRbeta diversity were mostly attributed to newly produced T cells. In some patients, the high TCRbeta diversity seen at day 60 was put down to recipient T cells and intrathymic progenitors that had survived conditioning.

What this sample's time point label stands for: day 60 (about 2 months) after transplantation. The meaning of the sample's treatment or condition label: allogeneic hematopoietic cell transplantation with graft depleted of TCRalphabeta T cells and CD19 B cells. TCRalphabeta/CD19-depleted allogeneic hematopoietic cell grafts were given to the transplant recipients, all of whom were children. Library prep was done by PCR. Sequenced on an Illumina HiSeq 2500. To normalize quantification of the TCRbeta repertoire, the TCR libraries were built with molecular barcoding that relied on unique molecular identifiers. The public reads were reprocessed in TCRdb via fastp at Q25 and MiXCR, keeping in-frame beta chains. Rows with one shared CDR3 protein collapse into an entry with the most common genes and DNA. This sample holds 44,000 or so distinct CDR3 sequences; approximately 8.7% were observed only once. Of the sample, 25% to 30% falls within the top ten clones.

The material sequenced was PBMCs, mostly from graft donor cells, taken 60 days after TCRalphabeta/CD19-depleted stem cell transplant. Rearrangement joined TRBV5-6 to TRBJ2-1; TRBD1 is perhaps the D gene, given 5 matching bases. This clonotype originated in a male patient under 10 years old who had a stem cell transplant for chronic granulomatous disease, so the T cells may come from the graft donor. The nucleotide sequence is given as TGTGCCAGCAGGAAGGGGTCCTACAATGAGCAGTTCTTC. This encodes CASRKGSYNEQFF.